These 20 T cell receptor beta chains came from one sample sequenced in a study of blood T cell repertoires in COVID-19. Assay: immunoSEQ multiplex PCR; the TCRdb copy retains only in-frame clones and omits some. The sample lists some 190,000 clones; 70% to 85% were seen once. The sample was peripheral blood. Source of these receptors: a woman in her forties or fifties with acute or convalescent COVID-19.

V gene TRBV6-2 or TRBV6-3 combines with J gene TRBJ2-1; D remains unclear. This CDR3 is 15 amino acids long. The germline CDR1 and CDR2 sequences are MNHEY and SVGEGT. The V end was cut by 2 bases, the J end by 0 bases, with 8 bases between. CDR3 bases: TGTGCCAGCAGTTACGATAGGAGCTCCTACAATGAGCAGTTCTTC. Encoded protein: CASSYDRSSYNEQFF.

The V and J genes are TRBV28 and TRBJ1-2; 10 bases agree with TRBD1. The germline V gene has CDR1 MDHEN and CDR2 SYDVKM. The CDR3 is made up of 15 amino acids. J was trimmed by 4 bases and V by 6 bases; bases with no gene match: 8. The CDR3 sequence is CASSQTGGASYGYTF. CDR3 nucleotides: TGTGCCAGCAGCCAGACAGGGGGCGCTTCCTATGGCTACACCTTC.

This clone was picked up one time. V usage is TRBV28 and J usage is TRBJ2-5; TRBD1 agrees at 10 bases. The CDR3 loop spans 16 amino acids. V lost 9 bases and J lost 5; bases outside the gene matches: 15. Germline V lookup: CDR1 MDHEN, CDR2 SYDVKM. The CDR3 sequence: CASTTLSGTGAETQYF. CDR3 nucleotides: TGTGCCAGTACGACCCTTTCCGGGACAGGGGCGGAGACCCAGTACTTC. Full variable domain (rest looked up from reference TRBV28 and TRBJ2-5): DVKVTQSSRYLVKRTGEKVFLECVQDMDHENMFWYRQDPGLGLRLIYFSYDVKMKEKGDIPEGYSVSREKKERFSLILESASTNQTSMYLCASTTLSGTGAETQYFGPGTRLLVL.

The V and J genes are TRBV6-6 and TRBJ2-7; 9 bases are a match to TRBD2. CDR3 length: 15 amino acids. Germline V gene lookup returns CDR1 MNHNY and CDR2 SVGAGI (reference sequence). Trimming cost V 5 bases and J 0 bases; bases outside gene matches: 5. DNA of the CDR3: TGTGCCAGCAGTCCGACTAGCGGTAGCTCCTACGAGCAGTACTTC. The encoded protein is CASSPTSGSSYEQYF.

The V call is TRBV29-1, the J call TRBJ1-2, with D uncertain. The V gene's germline CDR1 is SQVTM and CDR2 ANQGSEA. The CDR3 consists of 11 residues. Trimming pared 8 bases from V and 6 bases from J, leaving 13 bases between. This CDR3 reads CSHAPVDGYTF. The CDR3 DNA sequence: TGCAGCCATGCCCCGGTTGATGGCTACACCTTC.

Points on this clone: Relative to the germline gene, one junction end is altered; a read error may explain this. This chain connects TRBV20-1 to TRBJ2-1; TRBD2 aligns across 7 bases. The CDR3 has 11 residues. The germline V gene encodes CDR1 DFQATT and CDR2 SNEGSKA (reference sequence). CDR3 in DNA: TGCAGTGCTCCCTCCGGGACTACCCTGCTCTTC. Its translation: CSAPSGTTLLF.

The V gene is TRBV6-6, the J gene TRBJ2-2; 7 bases fit TRBD1. After removal of 2 bases from V and 0 bases from J, the junction contained 3 bases not matched to a gene. In germline, CDR1 is MNHNY, CDR2 SVGAGI (reference sequence). This CDR3 comprises 16 residues. The CDR3 is CASSYLGQSNTGELFF. The DNA of the CDR3 is TGTGCCAGCAGTTACCTGGGACAGTCGAACACCGGGGAGCTGTTTTTT.

V usage is TRBV7-2 and J usage is TRBJ1-6, with 7 bases fitting TRBD1. V gave up 0 bases and J gave up 9 bases; unmatched junction bases: 2. The CDR3 covers 14 residues. CDR1 and CDR2 (germline): SGHTA, FQGNSA. The CDR3 sequence: CASSLAGGGSPLHF. Written as DNA, the CDR3 is TGTGCCAGCAGCTTAGCAGGGGGCGGTTCACCCCTCCACTTT.

CDR3: CASSDSYYGYTF. DNA of the CDR3: TGTGCCAGCAGTGACAGTTACTATGGCTACACCTTC. V gene TRBV6-1 combines with J gene TRBJ1-2; D not certain. Germline CDR1 MNHNS, CDR2 SASEGT. The CDR3 length is 12 residues. V shed 3 bases and J shed 3 bases, with 5 bases lying between them.

CDR3 nucleotides: TGCAGCGTTGGGGACAGGGGCACCGTTAGCAATCAGCCCCAGCATTTT. It translates to CSVGDRGTVSNQPQHF. The chain uses TRBV29-1 and TRBJ1-5, with 10 nucleotides matching TRBD1. Trimming removed 4 bases from V and 0 bases from J; junction bases left unmatched: 6. The germline CDR1 and CDR2 sequences are SQVTM and ANQGSEA. The CDR3 spans 16 residues.

This chain links TRBV3-1 (or the pseudogene TRBV3-2) with TRBJ2-7; D call uncertain. Between the trimmed V and J ends, which lost 1 base and 3 bases, there was a span of 4 bases. CDR1 is LGHDT, CDR2 YNNKEL, per germline (reference sequence). The CDR3 consists of 12 residues. The CDR3 region is CASSQVVYEQYF. The CDR3 DNA follows: TGTGCCAGCAGCCAAGTCGTCTACGAGCAGTACTTC.

The rearrangement links TRBV9 to TRBJ2-3; the D gene is possibly TRBD1 (6 bases). This CDR3 region has 15 residues. The V end lost 0 bases, the J end lost 0 bases, and 8 bases lay between the germline ends. Germline V CDR1 and CDR2: SGDLS, YYNGEE. CDR3 loop: CASSVDGGSTDTQYF. The CDR3, as DNA: TGTGCCAGCAGCGTAGATGGGGGCAGCACAGATACGCAGTATTTT. Combining the CDR3 with reference TRBV9 and TRBJ2-3 gives the whole variable domain DSGVTQTPKHLITATGQRVTLRCSPRSGDLSVYWYQQSLDQGLQFLIQYYNGEERAKGNILERFSAQQFPDLHSELNLSSLELGDSALYFCASSVDGGSTDTQYFGPGTRLTVL.

As to this clone: A read error is likely, as this CDR3 ends without the conserved phenylalanine or tryptophan. The DNA is omitted, as the CDR3 cannot be located on it reliably, and the CDR3 follows TCRdb's listing. The rearrangement links TRBV12-3 or TRBV12-4 to TRBJ1-2; the table's D call, TRBD1, has no DNA check behind it. The CDR3 spans 13 amino acids, including both terminal residues. Here the CDR3 reads CASSRDRAGWSSI.

The chain carries TRBV18 and TRBJ2-2, with TRBD1 identical over 10 bases. The germline V gene has CDR1 KGHSH and CDR2 LQKENI. The CDR3 has 19 amino acids. V gave up 3 bases and J gave up 5 bases; unmatched junction bases: 15. CDR3 sequence: CASSPQAGTGDFGTGELFF. The CDR3 nucleotides are TGTGCCAGCTCACCTCAAGCCGGGACAGGGGATTTCGGAACCGGGGAGCTGTTTTTT.

The chain has TRBV6-1 and TRBJ1-3; a possible D gene is TRBD1 (6 bases). Germline lookup yields CDR1 MNHNS and CDR2 SASEGT. This CDR3 is built from 17 residues. The germline V and J ends were trimmed by 1 base and 0 bases, with 13 bases remaining between them. The CDR3 reads CASSEVPQGFSGNTIYF. The CDR3 DNA reads TGTGCCAGCAGTGAAGTACCCCAGGGGTTCTCTGGAAACACCATATATTTT.

V and J are TRBV19 and TRBJ2-1, with 8 bases aligning to TRBD2. Germline lookup yields CDR1 LNHDA and CDR2 SQIVND (reference sequence). The CDR3 consists of 17 residues. V lost 4 bases to trimming and J lost 0 bases; unmatched junction nucleotides: 8. CDR3 nucleotide sequence: TGTGCCAGTAGTACGCTAGGGCGGGGGGCCTCCTACAATGAGCAGTTCTTC. It specifies CASSTLGRGASYNEQFF.

This chain connects TRBV5-4 to TRBJ1-2, with D tentatively TRBD1 (6 bases). Germline V gives CDR1 SGHNT, CDR2 YYREEE (reference sequence). CDR3 length: 15 residues. V lost 4 bases, J lost 0 bases, and 13 bases lay in between. CDR3 loop: CASSPNRAANYGYTF. Written as DNA, the CDR3 is TGTGCCAGCAGCCCTAACAGGGCCGCTAACTATGGCTACACCTTC. Full variable domain (remainder filled in from reference TRBV5-4 and TRBJ1-2): ETGVTQSPTHLIKTRGQQVTLRCSSQSGHNTVSWYQQALGQGPQFIFQYYREEENGRGNFPPRFSGLQFPNYSSELNVNALELDDSALYLCASSPNRAANYGYTFGSGTRLTVV.

The rearrangement links TRBV7-2 to TRBJ2-1; 7 nucleotides match TRBD2. With V trimmed by 1 base and J by 7 bases, 7 bases remained unmatched. Germline V gene lookup returns CDR1 SGHTA and CDR2 FQGNSA. This CDR3 has 15 amino acids. CDR3 bases: TGTGCCAGCAGCTTAGACGTAGGGAGGGGAAATGAGCAGTTCTTC. This encodes CASSLDVGRGNEQFF.

This rearrangement joins TRBV5-1 to TRBJ2-2, with D possibly being TRBD1 (5 bases). The CDR3 length is 15 residues. The V gene lost 9 bases and the J gene lost 0 bases, with 15 bases spanning the gap. From germline, CDR1 is SGHRS and CDR2 YFSETQ. The CDR3 DNA reads TGCGCCACCCAAGGGGAAAGATCGAACACCGGGGAGCTGTTTTTT. Amino acids: CATQGERSNTGELFF. Full variable domain (remainder filled in from reference TRBV5-1 and TRBJ2-2): KAGVTQTPRYLIKTRGQQVTLSCSPISGHRSVSWYQQTPGQGLQFLFEYFSETQRNKGNFPGRFSGRQFSNSRSEMNVSTLELGDSALYLCATQGERSNTGELFFGEGSRLTVL.

The rearrangement uses TRBV7-2 and TRBJ1-1; 7 bases agree with TRBD1. CDR1 is SGHTA and CDR2 is FQGNSA in the germline V gene. There are 15 residues in the CDR3. V lost 5 bases, J lost 4 bases, and 10 bases stayed unmatched. CDR3 sequence (DNA): TGTGCCAGCAGCGCCCGACAGGGAAGTAGCACTGAAGCTTTCTTT. As protein: CASSARQGSSTEAFF.